One sample yielded the 26 T cell receptor beta chains listed below, sequenced in a study of T cell responses to AZD1222 COVID-19 vaccine. Libraries were prepared by immunoSEQ multiplex PCR; TCRdb keeps only in-frame clonotypes and omits some of them. In the table there are over 120,000 clones, over 75% of which are singletons. The sample was peripheral blood, taken on day 0 of AZD1222 vaccination. These receptors were obtained from an adult in good health.

This chain uses TRBV10-3 with TRBJ2-7; possibly TRBD1 or TRBD2 for D (5 bases each). This CDR3 spans 13 amino acids. CDR1 ENHRY and CDR2 SYGVKD come from the germline V gene. Trimming took 6 bases from V and 2 from J, leaving 11 bases between them. CDR3: CAIRSGAPYEQYF. As DNA, the CDR3 is TGTGCCATCAGGTCCGGGGCCCCCTACGAGCAGTACTTC.

The CDR3 is CASSVGRASSYEQYF. The CDR3 DNA reads TGTGCCAGCAGCGTTGGGCGGGCCAGCTCCTACGAGCAGTACTTC. This sequence joins TRBV9 and TRBJ2-7; the D gene is possibly TRBD2 (5 bases). Germline CDR1 and CDR2: SGDLS and YYNGEE. V lost 2 bases and J lost 0, with 12 bases in between. The CDR3 consists of 15 residues.

J is TRBJ2-7 and V is TRBV7-2, with TRBD1 identical over 7 bases. V dropped 6 bases and J dropped 3; count of bases not matched to a gene: 11. The CDR3 runs 15 residues. The germline V gene has CDR1 SGHTA and CDR2 FQGNSA. CDR3 in DNA: TGTGCCAGCAGTATCTGGACAGGCGGACTCTACGAGCAGTACTTC. Its translation is CASSIWTGGLYEQYF.

This clone came up once. This chain connects TRBV27 to TRBJ1-2; 9 nucleotides line up with TRBD1. Germline V lookup: CDR1 MNHEY, CDR2 SMNVEV (reference sequence). V lost 4 bases, J lost 7 bases, and 10 bases stayed unmatched. CDR3 size: 15 residues. In DNA form, the CDR3 reads TGTGCCAGCAGTTACCTGACAGGGGGGACTGGTGGCTACACCTTC. It codes for CASSYLTGGTGGYTF.

This chain joins TRBV5-6 and TRBJ2-2; no clear D gene. Germline assignment: CDR1 SGHDT and CDR2 YYEEEE. This CDR3 has 12 residues. Between the trimmed V and J ends, which lost 4 bases and 6 bases, there was a span of 7 bases. CDR3 coding DNA: TGTGCCAGCAGCCCGGTTGCCGGGGAGCTGTTTTTT. Its translation: CASSPVAGELFF.

Remarks on this clone: Other nucleotide sequences in the sample specify the same CDR3. The V call is TRBV27, the J call TRBJ1-6; D gene ambiguous. The CDR3 is made up of 12 amino acids. Germline loops: CDR1 MNHEY, CDR2 SMNVEV (reference sequence). V shed 6 bases and J shed 7 bases, with 7 bases lying between them. The DNA of the CDR3 is TGTGCCAGCAGAATTGGGAATTCACCCCTCCACTTT. Amino acids: CASRIGNSPLHF.

Details on this clone: The sample carries other DNA sequences with the same CDR3. The V call is TRBV3-1 (or the pseudogene TRBV3-2), the J call TRBJ1-2; 9 bases align to TRBD1. The CDR3 is 16 residues long. Germline V gene data show CDR1 as LGHDT and CDR2 as YNNKEL (reference sequence). The V and J ends lost 1 base and 7 bases, in that order; junction bases with no gene match: 10. The CDR3 DNA is TGTGCCAGCAGCCAAGGGGGGAACAGGGGGCATGGTGGCTACACCTTC. Translating gives CASSQGGNRGHGGYTF.

The rearrangement joins TRBV28 to TRBJ1-5; D possibly corresponds to TRBD1 (5 bases). V lost 1 base and J 7 bases, leaving 11 bases between the germline ends. From germline, CDR1 is MDHEN and CDR2 SYDVKM. The CDR3 is made up of 14 amino acids. CDR3 DNA: TGTGCCAGCAGTTTATCGGCAGGGTGGCAGCCCCAGCATTTT. Translating it yields CASSLSAGWQPQHF.

This chain joins TRBV9 and TRBJ2-2, with 9 bases that match TRBD2. CDR1 is SGDLS, CDR2 YYNGEE, per germline. The length of the CDR3 is 18 residues. Unmatched junction bases numbered 12, after V lost 0 bases and J lost 6 bases. The CDR3 sequence is CASSVGLGGLAGAGELFF. The CDR3 DNA reads TGTGCCAGCAGCGTAGGCCTGGGGGGACTAGCAGGAGCCGGGGAGCTGTTTTTT.

The table lists this clone with a count of one. This chain links TRBV11-2 with TRBJ2-1, with unresolved D. With 5 bases removed from V and 7 bases from J, the gap between germline ends came to 15 bases. The CDR3 spans 14 residues. The germline gives CDR1 SGHAT, CDR2 FQNNGV. CDR3 DNA: TGTGCCAGCAGCCCAAGAGCTTCCGGGAATGAGCAGTTCTTC. It is translated as CASSPRASGNEQFF.

The rearrangement uses TRBV9 and TRBJ1-3; no reliable D call. Trimming took 4 bases from V and 3 from J, leaving 11 bases between them. From germline, CDR1 is SGDLS and CDR2 YYNGEE. The CDR3 consists of 14 residues. The CDR3 DNA follows: TGTGCCAGCAGCCCGGTGGGTCTTGGAAACACCATATATTTT. Translated, it gives CASSPVGLGNTIYF.

This chain links TRBV7-9 with TRBJ1-1; D is undetermined. Germline assignment: CDR1 SEHNR and CDR2 FQNEAQ (reference sequence). This CDR3 region has 11 residues. V lost 3 bases and J 11 bases, leaving 10 bases between the germline ends. This chain's CDR3 is CASSFGLRAFF. The CDR3 nucleotides are TGTGCCAGCAGCTTTGGGCTGCGCGCTTTCTTT.

V is TRBV5-1 and J is TRBJ2-5; D remains unclear. This CDR3 is 13 amino acids long. V was pared by 1 base and J by 3 bases, with 7 bases between. Germline V gene sequence: CDR1 SGHRS, CDR2 YFSETQ. The DNA of the CDR3 is TGCGCCAGCAGCTTGATCCAGGAAGAGACCCAGTACTTC. Translating gives CASSLIQEETQYF.

The chain is built from TRBV18 and TRBJ1-5, with 9 bases lining up with TRBD1. This CDR3 contains 15 residues. The trim removed 2 bases at V and 3 bases at J, leaving 2 bases unmatched. CDR1 is KGHSH, CDR2 LQKENI, per germline. The CDR3 region is CASSPGTGINQPQHF. CDR3 DNA: TGTGCCAGCTCACCAGGGACAGGGATCAATCAGCCCCAGCATTTT.

V gene TRBV7-8 combines with J gene TRBJ1-2; D might be TRBD1 (5 bases). Germline V gene data show CDR1 as SGHVS and CDR2 as FQNEAQ. The CDR3 contains 15 residues. Trimming took 2 bases from V and 0 from J, leaving 10 bases between them. The DNA of the CDR3 is TGTGCCAGCAGCTTAACCCGGGACCCTAACTATGGCTACACCTTC. The encoded protein is CASSLTRDPNYGYTF.

The rearrangement uses TRBV2 and TRBJ2-7; TRBD1 aligns across 7 bases. The germline V gene has CDR1 SNHLY and CDR2 FYNNEI. V lost 4 bases and J lost 4; bases outside the gene matches: 4. There are 13 residues in the CDR3. The CDR3 here is CASSGDSYYEQYF. CDR3 bases: TGTGCCAGCAGTGGGGACAGCTATTACGAGCAGTACTTC.

The rearrangement uses TRBV6-4 and TRBJ2-6; no definite D call. CDR3 length equals 14 residues. V was cut by 3 bases and J by 1 base, with 4 bases left in between. Germline loops: CDR1 MRHNA, CDR2 SNTAGT. The CDR3 sequence: CASSEGSGANVLTF. CDR3 DNA sequence: TGTGCCAGCAGTGAGGGTTCTGGGGCCAACGTCCTGACTTTC.

The genes are TRBV7-8 and TRBJ1-2; D remains unclear. The germline V gene has CDR1 SGHVS and CDR2 FQNEAQ. V was shortened by 0 bases and J by 2 bases, with 4 bases between the two germline ends. This CDR3 comprises 13 residues. This chain's CDR3 is CASSLAGNYGYTF. For the CDR3, the DNA is TGTGCCAGCAGCTTAGCAGGCAACTATGGCTACACCTTC.

The chain employs TRBV2 and TRBJ2-1; no firm D call. Germline CDR1 reads SNHLY; CDR2 reads FYNNEI. CDR3 length: 14 residues. The V end lost 2 bases, the J end lost 9 bases, and 14 bases lay between the germline ends. CDR3 protein: CASSEQPGYGEQFF. CDR3 DNA sequence: TGTGCCAGCAGTGAACAGCCCGGCTATGGTGAGCAGTTCTTC.

The chain recombines TRBV7-9 with TRBJ2-1; the D gene is possibly TRBD1 (6 bases). Trimming took 5 bases from V and 8 from J, leaving 13 bases between them. This CDR3 is 13 amino acids long. The germline gives CDR1 SEHNR, CDR2 FQNEAQ (reference sequence). CDR3 nucleotides: TGTGCCAGCAGCGCATACGCAGGGGATGAGCAGTTCTTC. Translating it yields CASSAYAGDEQFF.

CDR3 sequence reads: CSAGGTDTQYF. The DNA for the CDR3 is TGCAGTGCTGGTGGGACCGATACGCAGTATTTT. V usage is TRBV20-1 and J usage is TRBJ2-3; D tentatively fits TRBD1 or TRBD2 (5 bases each). Trimming cost V 5 bases and J 6 bases, with 9 bases left between them. This CDR3 has 11 residues. Germline V gene sequence: CDR1 DFQATT, CDR2 SNEGSKA (reference sequence).

The chain carries TRBV28 and TRBJ1-2; 9 bases map to TRBD1. Germline trimming cut 8 bases from V and 8 bases from J; bases unmatched to any gene: 9. The CDR3 has 13 residues. The V gene's germline CDR1 is MDHEN and CDR2 SYDVKM. The CDR3 DNA reads TGTGCCAGCGCTCTCGGGACAGGGAACGGCTACACCTTC. It encodes CASALGTGNGYTF.

The chain combines TRBV30 with TRBJ1-3; D is unresolved. Germline loops: CDR1 GTSNPN, CDR2 SVGIG (reference sequence). The CDR3 is 14 residues long. The ends were cut back, 2 bases at V and 0 bases at J, with 8 bases in the middle. CDR3 sequence: CAWSPLISGNTIYF. The CDR3 DNA reads TGTGCCTGGAGTCCGTTAATCTCTGGAAACACCATATATTTT.

V is TRBV18 and J is TRBJ2-5; D unresolved. The CDR3 consists of 13 residues. CDR1 KGHSH and CDR2 LQKENI come from the germline V gene. The V end lost 3 bases, the J end lost 4 bases, and 9 bases lay between the germline ends. The CDR3 spells CASSPRNRETQYF. In nucleotides, the CDR3 is TGTGCCAGCTCACCTAGAAACAGAGAGACCCAGTACTTC.

V and J are TRBV4-1 and TRBJ1-5; unclear D gene. This CDR3 contains 15 residues. Per the germline V gene, CDR1 is MGHRA and CDR2 is YSYEKL. Trimming stripped 4 bases from V and 1 base from J, with 11 bases between. CDR3 sequence (DNA): TGCGCCAGCAGCCTAGGGCAGGAAAGCAATCAGCCCCAGCATTTT. Translation gives CASSLGQESNQPQHF.

This chain joins TRBV5-1 and TRBJ1-3, with 9 bases matching TRBD1. The germline CDR1 and CDR2 sequences are SGHRS and YFSETQ. This CDR3 is 16 amino acids long. V was pared by 1 base and J by 2 bases, with 4 bases of the junction left unmatched. The CDR3 protein is CASSLFTGGTGNTIYF. The DNA of the CDR3 is TGCGCCAGCAGCTTGTTTACAGGGGGCACTGGAAACACCATATATTTT. The whole variable domain, remainder taken from reference TRBV5-1 and TRBJ1-3, is KAGVTQTPRYLIKTRGQQVTLSCSPISGHRSVSWYQQTPGQGLQFLFEYFSETQRNKGNFPGRFSGRQFSNSRSEMNVSTLELGDSALYLCASSLFTGGTGNTIYFGEGSWLTVV.